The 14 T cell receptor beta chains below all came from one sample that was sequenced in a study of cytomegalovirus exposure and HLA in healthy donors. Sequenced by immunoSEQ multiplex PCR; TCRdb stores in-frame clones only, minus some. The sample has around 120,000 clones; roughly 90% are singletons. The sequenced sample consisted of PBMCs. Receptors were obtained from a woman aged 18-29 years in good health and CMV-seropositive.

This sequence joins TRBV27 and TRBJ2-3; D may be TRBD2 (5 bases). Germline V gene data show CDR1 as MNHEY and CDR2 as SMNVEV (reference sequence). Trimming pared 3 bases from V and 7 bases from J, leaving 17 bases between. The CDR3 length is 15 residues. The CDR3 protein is CASSLTQEGMNTQYF. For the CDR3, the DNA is TGTGCCAGCAGTTTGACCCAAGAGGGCATGAATACGCAGTATTTT.

This CDR3 is CASSYSRLDEAFF. The CDR3 DNA reads TGTGCCAGCAGTTACTCGAGGTTAGATGAGGCTTTCTTT. This chain joins TRBV6-6 and TRBJ1-1, with D unclear. The germline V and J ends were trimmed by 0 bases and 11 bases, with 13 bases remaining between them. This CDR3 has 13 amino acids. The V gene's germline CDR1 is MNHNY and CDR2 SVGAGI (reference sequence).

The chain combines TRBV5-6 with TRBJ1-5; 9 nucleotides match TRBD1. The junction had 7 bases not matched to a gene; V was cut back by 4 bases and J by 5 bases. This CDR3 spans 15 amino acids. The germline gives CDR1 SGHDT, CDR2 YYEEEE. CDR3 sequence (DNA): TGTGCCAGCAGCGGCGGGACAGGGCCCTATCAGCCCCAGCATTTT. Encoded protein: CASSGGTGPYQPQHF.

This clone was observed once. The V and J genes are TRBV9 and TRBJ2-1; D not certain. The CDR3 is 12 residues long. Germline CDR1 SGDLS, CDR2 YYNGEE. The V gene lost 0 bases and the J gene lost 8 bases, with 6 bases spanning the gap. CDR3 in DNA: TGTGCCAGCAGCGTAGGGTCGGATGAGCAGTTCTTC. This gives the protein CASSVGSDEQFF.

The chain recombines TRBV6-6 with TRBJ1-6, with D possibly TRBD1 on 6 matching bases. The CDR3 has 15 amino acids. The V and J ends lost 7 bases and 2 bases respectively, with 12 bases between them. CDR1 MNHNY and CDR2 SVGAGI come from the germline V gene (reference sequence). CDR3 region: CASTQGGTYNSPLHF. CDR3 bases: TGTGCCAGCACCCAAGGGGGTACCTATAATTCACCCCTCCACTTT.

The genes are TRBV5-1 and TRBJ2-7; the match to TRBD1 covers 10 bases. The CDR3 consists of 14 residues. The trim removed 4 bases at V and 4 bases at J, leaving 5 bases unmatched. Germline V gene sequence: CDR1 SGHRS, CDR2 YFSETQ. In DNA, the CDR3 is TGCGCCAGCAGCATCGGGACAGGGGCTTACGAGCAGTACTTC. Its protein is CASSIGTGAYEQYF.

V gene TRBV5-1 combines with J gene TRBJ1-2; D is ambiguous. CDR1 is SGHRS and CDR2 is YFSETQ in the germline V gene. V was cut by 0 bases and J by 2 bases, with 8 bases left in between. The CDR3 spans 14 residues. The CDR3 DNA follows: TGCGCCAGCAGCTTGGACCCAGAAAACTATGGCTACACCTTC. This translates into CASSLDPENYGYTF.

The CDR3 sequence is CASSKRSEDTQYF. The CDR3 nucleotides read TGTGCCAGCAGCAAGCGCTCGGAGGATACGCAGTATTTT. This sequence joins TRBV7-9 and TRBJ2-3; D remains unclear. The CDR3 consists of 13 residues. V lost 5 bases and J lost 6, with 12 bases in between. Germline CDR1 and CDR2: SEHNR and FQNEAQ (reference sequence).

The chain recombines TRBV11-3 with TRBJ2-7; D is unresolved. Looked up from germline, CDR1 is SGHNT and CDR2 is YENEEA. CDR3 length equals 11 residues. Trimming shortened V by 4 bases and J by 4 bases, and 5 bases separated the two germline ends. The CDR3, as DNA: TGTGCCAGCAGCTCGTCGTACGAGCAGTACTTC. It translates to CASSSSYEQYF.

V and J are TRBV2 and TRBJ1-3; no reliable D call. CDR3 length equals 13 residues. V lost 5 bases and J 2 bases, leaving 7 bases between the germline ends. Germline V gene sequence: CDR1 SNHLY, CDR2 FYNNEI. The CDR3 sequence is CASSTQAGNTIYF. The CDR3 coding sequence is TGTGCCAGCAGTACGCAGGCTGGAAACACCATATATTTT.

The DNA for the CDR3 is TGTGCCAGCTCTATTGCGAGTAGCACAGATACGCAGTATTTT. Its protein product is CASSIASSTDTQYF. The chain recombines TRBV18 with TRBJ2-3; D ambiguous. CDR1 and CDR2 from the germline V gene are KGHSH and LQKENI. V shed 6 bases and J shed 0 bases, with 10 bases lying between them. This CDR3 is 14 amino acids long.

CDR3 in amino acids: CASGGDREIDGYTF. The DNA of the CDR3 is TGTGCCAGCGGGGGAGACAGGGAGATCGACGGCTACACCTTC. V and J are TRBV25-1 and TRBJ1-2; 7 bases agree with TRBD1. The CDR3 spans 14 residues. V gave up 8 bases and J gave up 8 bases; unmatched junction bases: 14. In germline, CDR1 is MGHDK, CDR2 SYGVNS.

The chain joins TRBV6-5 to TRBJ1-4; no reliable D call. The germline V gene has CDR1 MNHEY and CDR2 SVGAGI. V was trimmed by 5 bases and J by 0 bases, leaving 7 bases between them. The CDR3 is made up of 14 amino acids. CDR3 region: CASSELPTNEKLFF. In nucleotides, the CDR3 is TGTGCCAGCAGTGAACTACCAACTAATGAAAAACTGTTTTTT.

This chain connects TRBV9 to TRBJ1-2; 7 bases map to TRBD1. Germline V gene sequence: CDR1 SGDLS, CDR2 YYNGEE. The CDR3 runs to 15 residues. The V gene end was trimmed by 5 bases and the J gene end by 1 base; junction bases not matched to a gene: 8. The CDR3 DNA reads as TGTGCCAGCAGGGGGACAGAGGAAAATAACTATGGCTACACCTTC. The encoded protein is CASRGTEENNYGYTF.